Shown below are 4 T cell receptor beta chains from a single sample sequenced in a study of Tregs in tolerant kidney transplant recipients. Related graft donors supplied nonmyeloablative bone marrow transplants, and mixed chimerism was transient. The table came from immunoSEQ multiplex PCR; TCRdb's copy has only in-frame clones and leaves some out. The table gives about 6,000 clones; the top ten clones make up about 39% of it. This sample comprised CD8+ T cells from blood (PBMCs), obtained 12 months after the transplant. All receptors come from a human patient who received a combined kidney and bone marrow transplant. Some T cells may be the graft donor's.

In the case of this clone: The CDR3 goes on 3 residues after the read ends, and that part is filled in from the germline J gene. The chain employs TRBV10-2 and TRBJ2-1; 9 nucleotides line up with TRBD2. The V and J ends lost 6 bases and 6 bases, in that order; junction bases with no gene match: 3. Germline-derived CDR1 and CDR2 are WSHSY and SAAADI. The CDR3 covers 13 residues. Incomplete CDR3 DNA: TGCGCCAGCAGGGGACTAGCCGTCAATGAG. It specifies CASRGLAVNE. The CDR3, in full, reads CASRGLAVNEQFF.

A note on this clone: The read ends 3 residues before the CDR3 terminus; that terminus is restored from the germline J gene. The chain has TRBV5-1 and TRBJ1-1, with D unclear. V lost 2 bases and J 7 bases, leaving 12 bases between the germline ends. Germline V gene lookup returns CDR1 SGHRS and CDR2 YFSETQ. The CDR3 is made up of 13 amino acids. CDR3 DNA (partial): TGCGCCAGCAGCTTTGGCGGGTCGAGTGAA. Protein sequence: CASSFGGSSE. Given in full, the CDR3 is CASSFGGSSEAFF. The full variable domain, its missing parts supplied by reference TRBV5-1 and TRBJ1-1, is KAGVTQTPRYLIKTRGQQVTLSCSPISGHRSVSWYQQTPGQGLQFLFEYFSETQRNKGNFPGRFSGRQFSNSRSEMNVSTLELGDSALYLCASSFGGSSEAFFGQGTRLTVV.

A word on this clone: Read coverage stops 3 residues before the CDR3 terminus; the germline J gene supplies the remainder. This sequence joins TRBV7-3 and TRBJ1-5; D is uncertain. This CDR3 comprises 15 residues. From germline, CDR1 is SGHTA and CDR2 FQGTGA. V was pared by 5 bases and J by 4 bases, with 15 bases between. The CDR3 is CASSPLSVWNQPQHF. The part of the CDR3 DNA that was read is TGTGCCAGCAGCCCCCTGTCAGTTTGGAATCAGCCC. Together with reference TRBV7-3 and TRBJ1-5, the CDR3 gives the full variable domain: GAGVSQTPSNKVTEKGKYVELRCDPISGHTALYWYRQSLGQGPEFLIYFQGTGAADDSGLPNDRFFAVRPEGSVSTLKIQRTERGDSAVYLCASSPLSVWNQPQHFGDGTRLSIL.

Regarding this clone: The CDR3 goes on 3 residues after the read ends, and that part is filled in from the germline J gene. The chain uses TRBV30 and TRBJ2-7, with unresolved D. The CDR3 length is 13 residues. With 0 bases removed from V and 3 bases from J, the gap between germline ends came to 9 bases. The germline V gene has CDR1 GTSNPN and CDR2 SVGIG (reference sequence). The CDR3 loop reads CAWSVGLNYEQYF. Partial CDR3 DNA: TGTGCCTGGAGTGTAGGGCTGAACTACGAG.